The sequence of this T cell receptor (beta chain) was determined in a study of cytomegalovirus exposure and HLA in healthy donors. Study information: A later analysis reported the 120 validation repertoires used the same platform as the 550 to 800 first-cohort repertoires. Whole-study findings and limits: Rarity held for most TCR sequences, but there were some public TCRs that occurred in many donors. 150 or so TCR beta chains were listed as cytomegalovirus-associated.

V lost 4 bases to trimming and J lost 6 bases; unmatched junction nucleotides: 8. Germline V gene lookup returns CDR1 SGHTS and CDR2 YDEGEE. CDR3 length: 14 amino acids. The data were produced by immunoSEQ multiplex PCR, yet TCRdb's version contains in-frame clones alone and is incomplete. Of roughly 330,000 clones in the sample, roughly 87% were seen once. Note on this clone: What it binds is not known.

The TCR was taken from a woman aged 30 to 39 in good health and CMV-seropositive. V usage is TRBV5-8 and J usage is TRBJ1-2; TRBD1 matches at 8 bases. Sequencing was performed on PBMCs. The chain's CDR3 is CASSLRTGTDGYTF. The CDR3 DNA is TGTGCCAGCAGCCTTAGGACAGGGACGGATGGCTACACCTTC.